The rows below give T cell receptor beta chains drawn from one sample of a study of beta chain features in type 1 diabetes. Produced via immunoSEQ multiplex PCR; TCRdb's table is partial and in-frame only. The data contain hundreds of thousands of clones, roughly 12% of them singletons. Sequenced material: naive CD4+ T cells from blood. Receptors originate from a man in his late teens or twenties in good health. CDR3s include the opening cysteine and the closing phenylalanine or tryptophan. Fields, in order: clone size, V gene, J gene, CDR3 protein. Some rows mark clone size as missing; the rest say once, few, many or name a class of expanded clone.

few	TRBV19	TRBJ2-3	CASRSPGQGTDTQYF
few	TRBV6-1	TRBJ2-7	CASTLGGAYEQYF
NA	TRBV6-5	TRBJ2-7	CASSYGIAGTTEQYF
few	TRBV28	TRBJ2-3	CASSSSSGADTQYF
NA	TRBV6-1	TRBJ2-7	CASPYTPGLSNEQYF
NA	TRBV4-1	TRBJ1-3	CASSQREISGNTIYF
few	TRBV7-3	TRBJ2-1	CASSLIGVSYNEQFF
NA	TRBV28	TRBJ1-4	CASSPPRTGGNEKLFF
few	TRBV4-1	TRBJ2-3	CASSQDVTAGTDTQYF
few	TRBV15	TRBJ1-5	CATSRDYSNQPQHF
few	TRBV29-1	TRBJ1-4	CSVGDRGRKLFF
NA	TRBV2	TRBJ2-7	CASDGWRRYEQYF
NA	TRBV7-3	TRBJ2-1	CASSLSVTSYNEQFF
NA	TRBV7-9	TRBJ2-2	CASSLRTGVMPGELFF
few	TRBV5-4	TRBJ1-2	CASSPSPGVQGYTF
NA	TRBV30	TRBJ1-6	CASHRGGNSPLHF
NA	TRBV9	TRBJ1-1	CASSRDTEAFF
NA	TRBV5-1	TRBJ2-1	CASNPGGTSASSYNEQFF
few	TRBV6-6	TRBJ1-2	CASGRQGAYGYTF
few	TRBV5-4	TRBJ2-3	CASMKGQGSNTQYF
few	TRBV6-5	TRBJ2-1	CASSYLGAGYEQFF
few	TRBV10-3	TRBJ1-1	CAISESWLMNTEAFF
NA	TRBV15	TRBJ2-3	CATRSGGATDTQYF
NA	TRBV2	TRBJ2-7	CASSRSGTNFAVRKYF
few	TRBV25-1	TRBJ2-1	CASSPRETKQFF
NA	TRBV11-1	TRBJ2-7	CASSRTGAYEQYF
NA	TRBV28	TRBJ2-2	CASSFALPGGLSGELFF
few	TRBV4-3	TRBJ2-7	CASSQDMASGNLNEQYF
NA	TRBV4-2	TRBJ1-3	CASSPAAGTGTTTIYF
NA	TRBV5-4	TRBJ1-1	CASSPGQQNTEAFF
NA	TRBV30	TRBJ2-5	CAWSADRAQQTQYF
NA	TRBV7-9	TRBJ2-2	CARSLGGVSTGELFF
few	TRBV30	TRBJ2-6	CAWTNGANVLTF
NA	TRBV5-6	TRBJ2-7	CASSLSSYEQYF
NA	TRBV6-6	TRBJ2-7	CASSYSRTGLYEQYF
few	TRBV7-3	TRBJ1-6	CASSSGTAWSPLHF
few	TRBV7-2	TRBJ2-1	CASSLRAGTSLGEQFF
few	TRBV4-1	TRBJ2-5	CASSQAWPGGSQETQYF
few	TRBV7-3	TRBJ2-3	CASSRRGFTDTQYF
few	TRBV29-1	TRBJ2-1	CSVRTLAGGGNEQFF
few	TRBV15	TRBJ1-2	CATSRPTTGRSNYGYTF
few	TRBV5-1	TRBJ2-4	CASSLTLAKNIQYF
NA	TRBV7-7	TRBJ2-5	CASSIGLAGSETQYF